The table lists the clone carrying this T cell receptor beta chain with a count of one. This sample was included in a study of blood T cell repertoires in COVID-19. The V end lost 0 bases, the J end lost 2 bases, and 9 bases lay between the germline ends. Germline CDR1 reads SGHRS; CDR2 reads YFSETQ. The CDR3 totals 15 residues. Assay used: immunoSEQ multiplex PCR; TCRdb lists only in-frame clones, some missing. The sample lists 280,000 or so clones, about nine tenths occurring once. This sequence originates from a woman in her fifties or sixties who had been exposed to COVID-19. The chain links TRBV5-1 to TRBJ1-5, with a possible D match to TRBD1 (5 bases). Sequenced input: PBMCs or T cells enriched from blood (not recorded which). The CDR3 spells CASSLVGDGNQPQHF. CDR3 sequence (DNA): TGCGCCAGCAGCTTGGTAGGGGATGGCAATCAGCCCCAGCATTTT.